This is a list of T cell receptor beta chains from one sample in a study of shared clonotypes between healthy human individuals. The method was immunoSEQ multiplex PCR; TCRdb's version includes in-frame clones alone and lacks a portion of them. The table lists fewer than 1.8 million clones, approximately 98.5% of them singletons, with about 0.34% in the top ten. What was sequenced was naive CD4+ T cells sorted from blood. All receptors derive from a man aged 25 to 40 in good health. Each CDR3 is given with its conserved first and last residue. A D gene is named only where the DNA matches it firmly. The listing skips clone size in some rows; elsewhere it reads once, few, many or a size class.

>NA|TRBV7-3|TRBJ2-5|TRBD1
CASSQTGLEETQYF
TGTGCCAGCAGTCAGACAGGGTTGGAGGAGACCCAGTACTTC
>NA|TRBV11-3|TRBJ2-1|NA
CASSLSLGSNEQFF
TGTGCCAGCAGCTTATCGTTAGGCTCTAATGAGCAGTTCTTC
>NA|TRBV12-5|TRBJ2-1|TRBD1
CASGTPRGTGSNEQFF
TGTGCTAGTGGTACACCTCGGGGGACAGGGTCGAATGAGCAGTTCTTC
>NA|TRBV29-1|TRBJ2-3|TRBD1
CSVDPTGGRDTQYF
TGCAGCGTTGACCCAACAGGGGGTAGAGATACGCAGTATTTT
>NA|TRBV5-1|TRBJ2-1|TRBD1
CASSLDRGYNEQFF
TGCGCCAGCAGCTTGGACAGGGGATACAATGAGCAGTTCTTC
>once|TRBV5-1|TRBJ2-7|TRBD2
CASSYSSGSPDSYEQYF
TGCGCCAGCAGCTACAGTAGCGGGAGCCCCGACTCCTACGAGCAGTACTTC
>NA|TRBV7-2|TRBJ1-1|NA
CASSLKVNTEAFF
TGTGCCAGCAGCTTAAAGGTGAACACTGAAGCTTTCTTT
>NA|TRBV12-2|TRBJ2-1|NA
CASRWKNIVQFF
TGTGCAAGTCGGTGGAAGAACATCGTGCAGTTCTTC
>NA|TRBV29-1|TRBJ2-1|TRBD1
CSVADRGPYNEQFF
TGCAGCGTTGCGGACAGGGGGCCGTACAATGAGCAGTTCTTC
>NA|TRBV5-5|TRBJ1-5|NA
CASSFRTGADSNQPQHF
TGTGCCAGCAGCTTTCGTACAGGAGCCGATAGCAATCAGCCCCAGCATTTT
>NA|TRBV19|TRBJ2-1|NA
CASSPTGTRQFF
TGTGCCAGTAGTCCCACAGGGACTCGACAGTTCTTC
>NA|TRBV18|TRBJ1-1|TRBD1
CASSPSDQGDTEAFF
TGTGCCAGCTCACCGTCGGATCAGGGGGACACTGAAGCTTTCTTT
>NA|TRBV28|TRBJ2-3|TRBD2
CASSIIRAGGLGQYF
TGTGCCAGCAGCATAATTCGAGCGGGAGGCCTGGGGCAGTATTTT
>NA|TRBV5-1|TRBJ1-5|NA
CASSSPTGTDRPQHF
TGCGCCAGCAGCTCACCTACAGGGACCGATCGGCCCCAGCATTTT
>NA|TRBV6-1|TRBJ1-1|TRBD1
CALGDRETEWQEAFF
TGTGCCTTGGGGGACAGGGAGACTGAATGGCAAGAAGCTTTCTTT
>once|TRBV6-5|TRBJ2-2|TRBD1
CASIKTGSAGELFF
TGTGCCAGCATCAAGACAGGGTCGGCCGGGGAGCTGTTTTTT
>NA|TRBV4-2|TRBJ2-7|TRBD2
CASSPRTSVDEQYF
TGTGCCAGCAGCCCCCGGACTAGCGTCGACGAGCAGTACTTC
>NA|TRBV5-1|TRBJ1-2|TRBD1
CASSLEGAVGYTF
TGCGCCAGCAGCTTGGAGGGGGCGGTGGGCTACACCTTC
>NA|TRBV18|TRBJ1-1|NA
CASSPLPSTGRNTEAFF
TGTGCCAGCTCACCCCTACCTTCGACGGGTAGGAACACTGAAGCTTTCTTT
>NA|TRBV7-9|TRBJ1-3|NA
CASSLAPPGNTIYF
TGTGCCAGCAGCTTAGCCCCACCTGGAAACACCATATATTTT
>once|TRBV7-9|TRBJ2-1|NA
CASSGAYNEQFF
TGTGCCAGCAGCGGAGCCTACAATGAGCAGTTCTTC
>NA|TRBV14|TRBJ1-4|NA
CASSQGRGAADEKLFF
TGTGCCAGCAGCCAAGGTCGTGGGGCGGCTGATGAAAAACTGTTTTTT
>NA|TRBV5-4|TRBJ2-3|TRBD2
CASSATSGFTDTQYF
TGTGCCAGCAGCGCGACTAGCGGGTTCACAGATACGCAGTATTTT
>NA|TRBV18|TRBJ2-5|NA
CASSPSETQYF
TGTGCCAGCTCACCAAGCGAGACCCAGTACTTC
>NA|TRBV7-2|TRBJ2-1|NA
CASSPGGSYNEQFF
TGTGCCAGCAGCCCAGGCGGGTCCTACAATGAGCAGTTCTTC
>NA|TRBV28|TRBJ1-5|TRBD1
CASSFDGTGYQPQHF
TGTGCCAGCAGTTTCGACGGGACAGGATATCAGCCCCAGCATTTT
>NA|TRBV2|TRBJ2-1|NA
CASSAVGPSYNEQFF
TGTGCCAGCAGCGCGGTTGGGCCTAGCTACAATGAGCAGTTCTTC
>NA|TRBV9|TRBJ2-7|NA
CASSPRPKGDEQYF
TGTGCCAGCAGCCCCCGACCAAAAGGGGACGAGCAGTACTTC
>NA|TRBV18|TRBJ2-2|TRBD2
CASSPVGLGTGELFF
TGTGCCAGCTCACCAGTAGGACTAGGAACCGGGGAGCTGTTTTTT
>NA|TRBV5-1|TRBJ1-2|TRBD1
CASSLGDSVGLVGYTF
TGCGCCAGCAGCTTAGGGGACAGCGTGGGATTAGTAGGCTACACCTTC
>NA|TRBV9|TRBJ2-1|NA
CASSIQGGGTYNEQFF
TGTGCCAGCAGCATCCAGGGGGGCGGAACCTACAATGAGCAGTTCTTC
>NA|TRBV18|TRBJ2-1|TRBD2
CASSGVAGEVEQFF
TGTGCCAGCTCTGGAGTAGCGGGAGAGGTTGAGCAGTTCTTC
>NA|TRBV6-1|TRBJ2-5|TRBD2
CASTPGGEQETQYF
TGTGCCAGCACCCCCGGGGGGGAACAAGAGACCCAGTACTTC
>NA|TRBV7-2|TRBJ2-2|TRBD1
CASSLLVQGAAGELFF
TGTGCCAGCAGCTTATTAGTGCAGGGGGCGGCCGGGGAGCTGTTTTTT
>NA|TRBV10-3|TRBJ1-2|NA
CAISEGDPGSVTHLYGYTF
TGTGCCATCAGTGAGGGGGACCCTGGTTCGGTTACCCATCTCTATGGCTACACCTTC
>NA|TRBV5-1|TRBJ2-7|NA
CASSLAGLAYEQYF
TGCGCCAGCAGCTTGGCGGGCCTAGCCTACGAGCAGTACTTC
>NA|TRBV28|TRBJ2-7|TRBD1
CASIAGQGISYEQYF
TGTGCCAGCATAGCGGGACAGGGGATTTCTTACGAGCAGTACTTC
>NA|TRBV29-1|TRBJ1-1|NA
CSVGGQINTEAFF
TGCAGCGTTGGTGGACAGATCAACACTGAAGCTTTCTTT
>NA|TRBV29-1|TRBJ1-5|NA
CSVELGVNQPQHF
TGCAGCGTTGAGCTAGGGGTGAATCAGCCCCAGCATTTT
>once|TRBV5-6|TRBJ1-2|NA
CASVPRFYYGYTF
TGTGCCAGCGTTCCTCGGTTCTACTATGGCTACACCTTC
>NA|TRBV2|TRBJ1-2|TRBD1
CASSEWFGQVYTF
TGTGCCAGCAGTGAATGGTTTGGACAGGTCTACACCTTC
>once|TRBV5-1|TRBJ2-2|NA
CASSFHERGNTGELFF
TGCGCCAGCAGCTTCCACGAGAGGGGGAACACCGGGGAGCTGTTTTTT
>NA|TRBV5-4|TRBJ2-7|TRBD1
CASSHPGQGAYEQYF
TGTGCCAGCAGCCATCCGGGACAGGGGGCTTACGAGCAGTACTTC
>NA|TRBV5-6|TRBJ2-3|NA
CASSLVLSGDTQYF
TGTGCCAGCAGCTTGGTGCTTAGCGGAGATACGCAGTATTTT
>NA|TRBV7-3|TRBJ2-3|NA
CASSLLGTDTQYF
TGTGCCAGCAGCTTATTGGGCACAGATACGCAGTATTTT
>once|TRBV2|TRBJ1-5|NA
CASSEDWGRYNQPQHF
TGTGCCAGCAGTGAAGATTGGGGCCGTTACAATCAGCCCCAGCATTTT
>NA|TRBV19|TRBJ2-7|TRBD1
CASKHPGQGTYEQYF
TGTGCCAGTAAGCATCCGGGACAGGGGACCTACGAGCAGTACTTC
>NA|TRBV9|TRBJ1-1|TRBD1
CASSVVSGGFAEAFF
TGTGCCAGCAGCGTAGTTTCAGGGGGCTTCGCTGAAGCTTTCTTT
>NA|TRBV6-1|TRBJ1-2|NA
CASSEGSYGYTF
TGTGCCAGCAGTGAAGGTAGCTATGGCTACACCTTC
>NA|TRBV5-1|TRBJ2-7|NA
CASSGWDGAGEQYF
TGCGCCAGCAGCGGATGGGACGGTGCGGGGGAGCAGTACTTC
>once|TRBV28|TRBJ1-1|NA
CASSPQGPNTEAFF
TGTGCCAGCAGTCCTCAGGGGCCAAACACTGAAGCTTTCTTT
>NA|TRBV27|TRBJ2-7|TRBD2
CASRLAGATSYEQYF
TGTGCCAGCAGGTTAGCGGGAGCCACCTCCTACGAGCAGTACTTC
>NA|TRBV5-1|TRBJ2-2|TRBD1
CASSYPTGDHTGELFF
TGCGCCAGCAGCTATCCCACAGGGGACCACACCGGGGAGCTGTTTTTT
>NA|TRBV7-9|TRBJ2-3|TRBD2
CASSLAGDTDTQYF
TGTGCCAGCAGTCTAGCGGGAGACACAGATACGCAGTATTTT
>NA|TRBV20-1|TRBJ2-1|NA
CSANGHNEQFF
TGCAGTGCTAATGGACATAATGAGCAGTTCTTC
>NA|TRBV28|TRBJ1-4|TRBD1
CASSLPGQGTNEKLFF
TGTGCCAGCAGTTTACCCGGACAGGGGACTAATGAAAAACTGTTTTTT
>NA|TRBV28|TRBJ1-5|TRBD1
CASGTVSNQPQHF
TGTGCCAGTGGGACAGTTAGCAATCAGCCCCAGCATTTT
>NA|TRBV18|TRBJ2-7|TRBD1
CASSPKGQGTYEQYF
TGTGCCAGCTCACCAAAGGGACAGGGAACCTACGAGCAGTACTTC
>NA|TRBV29-1|TRBJ2-5|TRBD2
CSAGRGNKETQYF
TGCAGCGCCGGGAGGGGTAACAAAGAGACCCAGTACTTC